These 17 T cell receptor beta chains were sequenced from one sample in a study of blood T cell repertoires in COVID-19. Repertoires were generated with immunoSEQ multiplex PCR, while TCRdb's copy carries only in-frame clones and drops some. The sample shows some 150,000 clones, roughly 90% of them seen only once. The sequenced sample consisted of PBMCs or T cells enriched from blood (not recorded which). These receptors were obtained from a woman younger than 45 with acute COVID-19.

The chain couples TRBV29-1 to TRBJ1-1; 9 nucleotides match TRBD1. Per the germline V gene, CDR1 is SQVTM and CDR2 is ANQGSEA. The CDR3 consists of 15 residues. Trimming at V came to 7 bases and at J to 3 bases, leaving 12 bases not matched to a gene. CDR3 DNA sequence: TGCAGCGCCGCAAGCCAGACAGGGGGGGACACTGAAGCTTTCTTT. Translation gives CSAASQTGGDTEAFF.

V and J are TRBV28 and TRBJ2-7; no clear D gene. The CDR3 runs 14 residues. Germline V gives CDR1 MDHEN, CDR2 SYDVKM. Deletions cut 6 bases from V and 6 bases from J, with 18 bases between. CDR3 coding DNA: TGTGCCAGCAGCCCCCGATTTAGACCGGGCGAGCAGTACTTC. It translates to CASSPRFRPGEQYF.

The chain carries TRBV30 and TRBJ1-2; D remains unclear. This CDR3 is built from 14 residues. Trimming took 1 base from V and 7 from J, leaving 16 bases between them. Germline V gene sequence: CDR1 GTSNPN, CDR2 SVGIG (reference sequence). CDR3 amino acids: CAWSGHQGAGGYTF. The CDR3 nucleotides are TGTGCCTGGAGTGGGCACCAAGGCGCGGGTGGCTACACCTTC.

The CDR3 nucleotides read TGTGCCAGCAGCCGGGAGGGACAGGGGCGAAACTATGGCTACACCTTC. Its translation is CASSREGQGRNYGYTF. The chain carries TRBV7-8 and TRBJ1-2; 10 nucleotides align to TRBD1. Germline CDR1 is SGHVS and CDR2 is FQNEAQ. The CDR3 contains 16 residues. The J segment lost 2 bases and the V segment lost 5 bases, leaving 8 bases of the junction unmatched.

The CDR3: CASSLTVLQGRADTQYF. The CDR3 region has the DNA TGTGCCAGCAGCTTAACGGTACTTCAGGGTAGAGCAGATACGCAGTATTTT. This chain joins TRBV7-3 and TRBJ2-3, with D maybe TRBD1 (5 bases). Germline V gene lookup returns CDR1 SGHTA and CDR2 FQGTGA. The CDR3 contains 17 residues. Trimming left V 0 bases short and J 4 bases short, with 17 bases between.

The J gene is TRBJ2-7, the V gene TRBV7-9; D is unresolved. The CDR3 is 12 amino acids. CDR1 is SEHNR and CDR2 is FQNEAQ in the germline V gene (reference sequence). The germline V and J ends were trimmed by 5 bases and 3 bases, with 8 bases remaining between them. Written as DNA, the CDR3 is TGTGCCAGCAGCGGCAGATTCTACGAGCAGTACTTC. Amino acids: CASSGRFYEQYF.

This clone was seen only a few times. The rearrangement uses TRBV28 and TRBJ1-4; no reliable D call. There are 13 residues in the CDR3. Germline loops: CDR1 MDHEN, CDR2 SYDVKM. The V and J ends lost 2 bases and 11 bases respectively, with 12 bases between them. The CDR3 sequence is CASSLGSGRKLFF. CDR3 sequence (DNA): TGTGCCAGCAGTTTAGGGTCCGGGAGGAAACTGTTTTTT.

The rearrangement links TRBV27 to TRBJ1-5; perhaps TRBD1 as D (6 bases). V lost 5 bases to trimming and J lost 0 bases, with 11 bases between them. This CDR3 has 15 residues. In germline, CDR1 is MNHEY, CDR2 SMNVEV (reference sequence). The CDR3 sequence is CASSRQGYSNQPQHF. Here the CDR3 DNA reads TGTGCCAGCAGTCGGCAGGGGTATAGCAATCAGCCCCAGCATTTT.

This clone was seen a few times. The rearrangement links TRBV28 to TRBJ2-2; D might be TRBD2 (6 bases). V was pared by 5 bases and J by 1 base, with 17 bases between. In germline, CDR1 is MDHEN, CDR2 SYDVKM. There are 17 residues in the CDR3. CDR3 protein: CASSAPGDSLNTGELFF. The CDR3 DNA is TGTGCCAGCAGTGCCCCGGGGGATAGTCTGAACACCGGGGAGCTGTTTTTT.

The chain is built from TRBV7-9 and TRBJ2-5; TRBD2 matches 8 bases. Germline assignment: CDR1 SEHNR and CDR2 FQNEAQ (reference sequence). The CDR3 is made up of 16 amino acids. With 3 bases clipped from V and 5 bases from J, the junction kept 11 bases outside the gene matches. The CDR3 sequence: CASSFMVAGGGETQYF. As DNA, the CDR3 is TGTGCCAGCAGCTTTATGGTGGCGGGAGGAGGGGAGACCCAGTACTTC. Using reference TRBV7-9 and TRBJ2-5 for the parts outside the CDR3, the full variable domain is DTGVSQNPRHKITKRGQNVTFRCDPISEHNRLYWYRQTLGQGPEFLTYFQNEAQLEKSRLLSDRFSAERPKGSFSTLEIQRTEQGDSAMYLCASSFMVAGGGETQYFGPGTRLLVL.

As concerns this clone: One end of the junction fails to match germline, which may point to a read error. The chain carries TRBV7-3 and TRBJ2-3; TRBD2 matches 10 bases. Germline CDR1 reads SGHTA; CDR2 reads FQGTGA. This CDR3 is built from 17 residues. CDR3 region: CASSLTLAGTTGDTQYF. In DNA form, the CDR3 reads TGTGCCAGCAGCCTAACACTAGCGGGGACGACCGGAGATACGCAGTATTTT.

This clone was detected once. The chain carries TRBV9 and TRBJ1-1; tentative D call: TRBD1 (5 bases). Trimming took off 2 bases at V and 2 bases at J, with 10 bases between the two ends. The CDR3 sequence is 14 residues long. Germline CDR1 and CDR2: SGDLS and YYNGEE. CDR3 bases: TGTGCCAGCAGCGTGATTACAGGTAACACTGAAGCTTTCTTT. The encoded protein is CASSVITGNTEAFF.

This chain links TRBV3-1 (or the pseudogene TRBV3-2) with TRBJ2-1; TRBD2 matches at 10 bases. The germline CDR1 and CDR2 sequences are LGHDT and YNNKEL (reference sequence). Trimming took 4 bases from V and 2 from J; bases not matched to a gene: 5. The CDR3 sequence is 16 residues long. This CDR3 is CASSPRLAGAYNEQFF. CDR3 DNA: TGTGCCAGCAGCCCCAGGCTAGCGGGGGCCTACAATGAGCAGTTCTTC.

In the case of this clone: The same CDR3 is also encoded by other DNA sequences in this sample. The rearrangement links TRBV28 to TRBJ2-7, with D perhaps matching TRBD2 (5 bases). V lost 6 bases to trimming and J lost 0 bases, with 6 bases between them. The germline V gene has CDR1 MDHEN and CDR2 SYDVKM. The CDR3 is made up of 12 amino acids. DNA of the CDR3: TGTGCCAGCAGAGGGAGCTCCTACGAGCAGTACTTC. It is translated as CASRGSSYEQYF. Drawing the rest from reference TRBV28 and TRBJ2-7, the complete variable domain is DVKVTQSSRYLVKRTGEKVFLECVQDMDHENMFWYRQDPGLGLRLIYFSYDVKMKEKGDIPEGYSVSREKKERFSLILESASTNQTSMYLCASRGSSYEQYFGPGTRLTVT.

The rearrangement joins TRBV25-1 to TRBJ2-1, with TRBD2 matching 12 bases. Germline CDR1 reads MGHDK; CDR2 reads SYGVNS. V dropped 8 bases and J dropped 2; count of bases not matched to a gene: 1. This CDR3 is 14 amino acids long. DNA of the CDR3: TGTGCCAGCCGACTAGCGGGAGCCTACAATGAGCAGTTCTTC. Amino acids: CASRLAGAYNEQFF.

This chain links TRBV6-5 with TRBJ2-7; no firm D call. Per germline, CDR1 MNHEY and CDR2 SVGAGI. CDR3 length: 13 amino acids. V was pared by 9 bases and J by 2 bases, with 14 bases between. The CDR3 protein is CASSSEVPYEQYF. CDR3 nucleotides: TGTGCCAGTTCAAGCGAGGTCCCCTACGAGCAGTACTTC.

The chain joins TRBV27 to TRBJ2-7, with TRBD2 matching over 15 bases. Germline CDR1 is MNHEY and CDR2 is SMNVEV (reference sequence). The CDR3 loop spans 16 amino acids. Unmatched junction bases numbered 6, after V lost 3 bases and J lost 6 bases. The CDR3 nucleotides read TGTGCCAGCAGTTTCCGGAGGGGACTAGCGGGAGGCGAGCAGTACTTC. This codes for CASSFRRGLAGGEQYF.